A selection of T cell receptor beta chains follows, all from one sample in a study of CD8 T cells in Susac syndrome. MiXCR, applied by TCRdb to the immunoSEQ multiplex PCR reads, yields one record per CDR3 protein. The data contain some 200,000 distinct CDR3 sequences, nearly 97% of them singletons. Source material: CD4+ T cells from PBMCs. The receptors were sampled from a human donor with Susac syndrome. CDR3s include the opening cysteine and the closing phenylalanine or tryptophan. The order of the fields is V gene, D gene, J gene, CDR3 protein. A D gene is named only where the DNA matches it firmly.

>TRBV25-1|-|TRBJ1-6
CASSEYPENSPLHF
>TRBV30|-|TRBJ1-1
CAWSPPGLKNTEAFF
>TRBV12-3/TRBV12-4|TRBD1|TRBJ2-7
CASTPTGRVHEQYF
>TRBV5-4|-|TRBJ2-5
CASSLTGESETQYF
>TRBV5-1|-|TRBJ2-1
CASSLAQGNEQFF
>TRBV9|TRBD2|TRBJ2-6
CASTPGGTGANVLTF
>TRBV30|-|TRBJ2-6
CAWSLVELPYSGANVLTF
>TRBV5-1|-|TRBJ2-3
CASSLAFTGRDTQYF
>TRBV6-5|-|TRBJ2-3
CASRPRDSTDTQYF
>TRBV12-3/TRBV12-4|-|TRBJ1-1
CASSPDGVNTEAFF
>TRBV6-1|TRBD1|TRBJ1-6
CASRLRDRVQNSPLHF
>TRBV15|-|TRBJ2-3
CATSRDKGPSSDTQYF
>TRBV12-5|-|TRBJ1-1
CASGPRVIAEAFF
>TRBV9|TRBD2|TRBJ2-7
CASSDSSSGGTTYEQYF
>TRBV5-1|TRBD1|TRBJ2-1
CASSLLGTGARLTLYNEQFF
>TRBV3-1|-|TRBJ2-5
CASSQMSQETQYF
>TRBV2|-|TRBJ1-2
CASSEVYGYTF
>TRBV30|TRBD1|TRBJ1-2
CAGTGVLSGGYTF
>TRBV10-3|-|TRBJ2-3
CAISSGLTDTQYF
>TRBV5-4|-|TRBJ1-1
CASSLTGSGLLNTEAFF
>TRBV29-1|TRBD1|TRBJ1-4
CSVRSGTANEKLFF
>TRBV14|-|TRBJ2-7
CASAGLGLDYEQYF
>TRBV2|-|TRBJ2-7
CASSEQGPSYEQYF
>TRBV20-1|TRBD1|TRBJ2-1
CSAEGQAYNEQFF
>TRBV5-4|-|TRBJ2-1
CASSLDGFLGDEQFF
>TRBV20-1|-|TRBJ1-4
CSALRVATNEKLFF
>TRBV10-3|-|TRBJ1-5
CAISESERGNQPQHF
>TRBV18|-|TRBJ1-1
CASSPSDGEAFF